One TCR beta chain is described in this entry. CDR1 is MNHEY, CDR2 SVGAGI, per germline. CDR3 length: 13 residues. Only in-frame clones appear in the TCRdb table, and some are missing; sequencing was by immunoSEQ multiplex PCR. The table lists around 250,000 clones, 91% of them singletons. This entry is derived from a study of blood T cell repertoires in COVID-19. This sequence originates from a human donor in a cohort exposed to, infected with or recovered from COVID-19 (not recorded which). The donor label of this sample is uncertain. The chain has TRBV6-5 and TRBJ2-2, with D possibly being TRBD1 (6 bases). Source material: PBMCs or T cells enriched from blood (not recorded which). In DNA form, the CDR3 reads TGTGTAGTTGGACAGTCGAACACCGGGGAGCTGTTTTTT. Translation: CVVGQSNTGELFF.